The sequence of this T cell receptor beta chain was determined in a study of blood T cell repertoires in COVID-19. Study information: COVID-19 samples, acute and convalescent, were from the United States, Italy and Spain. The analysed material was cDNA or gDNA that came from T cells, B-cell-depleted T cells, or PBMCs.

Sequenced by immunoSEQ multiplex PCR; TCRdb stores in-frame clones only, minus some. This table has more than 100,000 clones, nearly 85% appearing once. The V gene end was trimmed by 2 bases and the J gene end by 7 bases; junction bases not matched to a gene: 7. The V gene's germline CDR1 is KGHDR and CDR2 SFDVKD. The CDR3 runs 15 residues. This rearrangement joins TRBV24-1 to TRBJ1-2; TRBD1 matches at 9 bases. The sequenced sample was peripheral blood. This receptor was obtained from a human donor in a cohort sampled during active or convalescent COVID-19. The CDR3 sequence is CATSDSRTGEFGYTF. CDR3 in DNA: TGTGCCACCAGTGATTCGCGGACAGGGGAATTTGGCTACACCTTC.